This TCR beta chain was retrieved from a study of post-analysis software for immune sequencing data (dated by TCRdb to the mid-2010s). In the study overall: Recorded disease courses included relapsing-remitting, secondary progressive and progressive-relapsing multiple sclerosis, with some patients lacking subtype annotation. The patient repertoires were compared against approximately twelve previously published healthy control repertoires obtained from donors aged about 6 to 28 years. A subset of samples was prepared in parallel using single-end sample barcoding, then pooled and co-amplified after Illumina adapter ligation.

The CDR3 runs 15 amino acids, cysteine and phenylalanine included. CDR3 DNA is the only sequence kept; it has 45 bases, read in frame from the first base. The germline V gene yields ENHRY for CDR1 and SYGVKD for CDR2. V and J are truncated by 4 bases and 2 bases respectively, leaving an intervening sequence of 13 bases. General study outcomes and caveats: Compared with controls, multiple sclerosis patients had significantly lower normalized Chao1 diversity, a finding suggesting substantial peripheral T-cell clonal expansion. Patients showed significantly higher frequencies than controls for several TRBV segments, among them TRBV5-6, TRBV5-1 and TRBV20-1. The control group was slightly older than the multiple sclerosis patient group. Direct clustering with F measure showed strong co-clustering of samples prepared in the same batch, prompting a batch-effect correction.

TCR beta repertoires were profiled from peripheral blood of over 10 young patients with multiple sclerosis to demonstrate the VDJtools post-analysis software. The multiple sclerosis patients were children and adolescents ranging in age from about 6 to 17 years. A word on this clonotype: Its antigen is unknown. No base qualities exist here, and no much larger clone lies one base off it.

Receptor amplification or capture employed PCR. Sequencing was carried out with an Illumina HiSeq 2500. To reduce PCR and sequencing biases, unique molecular identifiers were built into the TCR beta cDNA libraries. Every 1 to 10 million input T cells yielded approximately 500,000 cDNA molecules, meaning each molecule approximated one T cell. The same protocol used for the earlier healthy control dataset was applied to prepare and sequence the patient libraries. Samples belonging to the same batch were prepared together, multiplexed and sequenced on a shared HiSeq lane. As for the authors' bioinformatics: MIGEC was used to process the raw barcoded reads, and molecular identifier groups with only a single read were discarded before consensus assembly and CDR3 extraction. Clonotype tables were post-analysed with VDJtools, normalizing diversity by down-sampling all datasets to the smallest sample size. In repertoire overlap clustering, CDR3 amino acid sequences, but not nucleotide sequences, were matched to correct batch-related cross-sample contamination. Through fastp at Q25 and MiXCR, TCRdb rebuilt clones from the public reads, retaining in-frame beta chains. Each CDR3 protein gets just one entry, which takes the most common genes and DNA from the rows behind it. The V and J calls reflect TCRdb's pipeline rather than the authors' work. The sample table holds about 540,000 distinct CDR3 sequences, of which roughly 34% were seen once. The ten largest clones represent 5% to 6% of the sample.

Recombination connected TRBV10-3 to TRBJ2-3; too little of a D gene remains to name it. Sequencing was performed on blood. This receptor was taken from a girl aged 2 to 17 with multiple sclerosis. The CDR3: CAISGGRIFTDTQYF. The DNA sequence follows: TGTGCCATCAGTGGTGGTAGGATCTTCACAGATACGCAGTATTTT.